The following is a T cell receptor beta chain sequence with its context. Its matching antigen is unknown. This sample is drawn from a study of T cell responses to AZD1222 COVID-19 vaccine. Study findings and constraints: White British ancestry dominated among donors, who included more females, and clonal diversity was possibly underestimated. The repertoires were collected only after the peak T cell response. Spike-wide coverage was observed for vaccine-associated CD4 TCRs, with dominant responses at 160-218 and 743-854.

From germline, CDR1 is MNHNS and CDR2 SASEGT. CDR3 length: 16 residues. The V end lost 3 bases, the J end lost 0 bases, and 13 bases lay between the germline ends. TCRdb's copy holds only in-frame clones and misses some; the assay was immunoSEQ multiplex PCR. The sample lists approximately 100,000 clones, approximately 91% occurring once. The sample in question was peripheral blood, obtained on day 0 of AZD1222 vaccination. This clonotype was sampled from an adult in good health. The V gene is TRBV6-1, the J gene TRBJ2-3; weak D call: TRBD2 (5 bases). The CDR3 is CASSEPGTYSTDTQYF. DNA of the CDR3: TGTGCCAGCAGTGAGCCGGGAACTTATAGCACAGATACGCAGTATTTT.